Following are 4 T cell receptor beta chains from one sample sequenced in a study of neurological immune-mediated disorders. The sample's time point: technical triplicate 2. TCRdb ran MiXCR on the 5' RACE reads and lists one entry per CDR3 protein. Of under 70,000 distinct CDR3 sequences listed, under 30% were seen once; the top ten hold about 4.5%. Sequenced material: PBMCs. The receptors shown here come from a man aged 55 to 70 with HTLV-1-associated myelopathy (HAM/TSP).

This chain uses TRBV7-2 with TRBJ2-1; TRBD2 matches 13 bases. Trimming removed 0 bases from V and 9 bases from J; junction bases left unmatched: 2. Germline CDR1 reads SGHTA; CDR2 reads FQGNSA. The CDR3 has 15 residues. The CDR3 DNA reads as TGTGCCAGCAGCTTAGCGGGACTAGCGGGACCTGAGCAGTTCTTC. Its protein product is CASSLAGLAGPEQFF. Filled out from reference TRBV7-2 and TRBJ2-1, the complete variable domain reads GAGVSQSPSNKVTEKGKDVELRCDPISGHTALYWYRQSLGQGLEFLIYFQGNSAPDKSGLPSDRFSAERTGGSVSTLTIQRTQQEDSAVYLCASSLAGLAGPEQFFGPGTRLTVL.

The chain employs TRBV20-1 and TRBJ2-1; 9 bases agree with TRBD2. The CDR3 loop spans 15 amino acids. Germline V CDR1 and CDR2: DFQATT, SNEGSKA (reference sequence). V lost 3 bases, J lost 6 bases, and 9 bases stayed unmatched. This CDR3 is CSASPMGSGSNEQFF. CDR3 nucleotides: TGCAGTGCTAGCCCTATGGGTAGCGGGAGCAATGAGCAGTTCTTC.

This clonotype has ten or more counts. This sequence joins TRBV5-6 and TRBJ2-3, with 12 bases identical to TRBD2. Germline CDR1 is SGHDT and CDR2 is YYEEEE. This CDR3 comprises 17 residues. V lost 0 bases to trimming and J lost 4 bases; unmatched junction nucleotides: 6. Here the CDR3 DNA reads TGTGCCAGCAGCTTGGGGACTAGCGGGACTAACGCAGATACGCAGTATTTT. This codes for CASSLGTSGTNADTQYF.

The V call is TRBV28, the J call TRBJ1-6, with unresolved D. This CDR3 is 15 amino acids long. Trimming took 5 bases from V and 10 from J, leaving 18 bases between them. Germline V gene sequence: CDR1 MDHEN, CDR2 SYDVKM. CDR3 sequence: CASSGARSTTSPLHF. The CDR3 coding sequence is TGTGCCAGCAGTGGCGCTAGGAGCACAACATCACCCCTCCACTTT.